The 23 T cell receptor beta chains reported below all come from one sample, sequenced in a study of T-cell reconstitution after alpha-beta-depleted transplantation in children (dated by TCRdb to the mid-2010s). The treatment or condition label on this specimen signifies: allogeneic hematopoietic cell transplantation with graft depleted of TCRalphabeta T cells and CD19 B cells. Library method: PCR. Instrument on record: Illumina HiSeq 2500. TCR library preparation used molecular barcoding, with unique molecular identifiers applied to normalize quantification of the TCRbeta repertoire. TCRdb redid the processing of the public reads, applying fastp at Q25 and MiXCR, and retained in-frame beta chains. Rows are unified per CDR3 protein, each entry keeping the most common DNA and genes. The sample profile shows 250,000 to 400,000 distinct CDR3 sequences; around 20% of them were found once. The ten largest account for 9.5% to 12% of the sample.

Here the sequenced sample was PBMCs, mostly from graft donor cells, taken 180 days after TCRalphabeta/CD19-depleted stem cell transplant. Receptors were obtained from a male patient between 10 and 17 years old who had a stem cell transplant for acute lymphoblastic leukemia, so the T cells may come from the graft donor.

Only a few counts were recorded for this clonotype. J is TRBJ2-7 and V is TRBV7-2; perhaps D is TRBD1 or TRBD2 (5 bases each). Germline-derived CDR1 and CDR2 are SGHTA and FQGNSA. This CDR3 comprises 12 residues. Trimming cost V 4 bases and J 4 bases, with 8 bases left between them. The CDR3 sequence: CASSWDDYEQYF. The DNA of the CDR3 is TGTGCCAGCAGCTGGGACGATTACGAGCAGTACTTC.

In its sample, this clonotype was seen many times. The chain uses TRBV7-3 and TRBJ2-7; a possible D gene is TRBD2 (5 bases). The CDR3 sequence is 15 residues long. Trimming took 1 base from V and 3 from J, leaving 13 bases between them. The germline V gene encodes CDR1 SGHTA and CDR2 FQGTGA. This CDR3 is CASSLMAGVLYEQYF. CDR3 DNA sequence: TGTGCCAGCAGCTTAATGGCGGGCGTCCTCTACGAGCAGTACTTC.

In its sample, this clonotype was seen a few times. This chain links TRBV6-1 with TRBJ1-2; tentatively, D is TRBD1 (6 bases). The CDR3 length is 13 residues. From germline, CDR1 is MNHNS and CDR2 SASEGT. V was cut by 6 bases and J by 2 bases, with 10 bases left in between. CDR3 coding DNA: TGTGCCAGCAGGACAACAGGGAACTATGGCTACACCTTC. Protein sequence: CASRTTGNYGYTF.

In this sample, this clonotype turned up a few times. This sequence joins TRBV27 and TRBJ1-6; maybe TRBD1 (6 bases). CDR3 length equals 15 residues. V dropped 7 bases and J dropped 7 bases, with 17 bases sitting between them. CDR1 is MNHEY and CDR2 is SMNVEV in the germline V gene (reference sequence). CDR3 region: CASKGVGGLNSPLHF. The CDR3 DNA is TGTGCCAGCAAGGGGGTGGGCGGGCTGAATTCACCCCTCCACTTT.

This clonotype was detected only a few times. The CDR3 nucleotides are TGCAGCGTAACACCCGTCCTAGCGACCGATACGCAGTATTTT. This translates into CSVTPVLATDTQYF. V and J are TRBV29-1 and TRBJ2-3; D possibly corresponds to TRBD2 (6 bases). Trimming took 6 bases from V and 6 from J, leaving 19 bases between them. The CDR3 runs to 14 residues. Germline V CDR1 and CDR2: SQVTM, ANQGSEA.

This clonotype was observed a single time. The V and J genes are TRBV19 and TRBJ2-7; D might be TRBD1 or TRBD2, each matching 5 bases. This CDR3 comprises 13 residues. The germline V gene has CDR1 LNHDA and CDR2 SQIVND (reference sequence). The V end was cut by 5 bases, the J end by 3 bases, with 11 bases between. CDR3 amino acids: CASSPGPNYEQYF. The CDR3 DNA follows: TGTGCCAGTAGTCCGGGACCCAACTACGAGCAGTACTTC.

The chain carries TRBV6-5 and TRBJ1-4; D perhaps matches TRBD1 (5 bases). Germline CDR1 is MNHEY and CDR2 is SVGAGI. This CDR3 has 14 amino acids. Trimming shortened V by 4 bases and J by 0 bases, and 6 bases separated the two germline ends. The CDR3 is CASSWTSTNEKLFF. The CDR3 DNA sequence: TGTGCCAGCAGTTGGACATCAACTAATGAAAAACTGTTTTTT.

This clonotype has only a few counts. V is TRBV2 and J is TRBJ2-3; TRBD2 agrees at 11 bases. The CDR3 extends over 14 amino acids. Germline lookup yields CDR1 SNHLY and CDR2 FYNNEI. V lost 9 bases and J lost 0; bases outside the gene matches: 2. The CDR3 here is CASTSGRSTDTQYF. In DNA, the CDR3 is TGTGCCAGTACTAGCGGGAGAAGCACAGATACGCAGTATTTT.

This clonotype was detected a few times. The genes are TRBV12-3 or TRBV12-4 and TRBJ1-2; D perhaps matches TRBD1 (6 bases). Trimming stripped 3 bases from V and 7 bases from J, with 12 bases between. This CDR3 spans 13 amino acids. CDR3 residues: CASSFPDRLGYTF. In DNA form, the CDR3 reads TGTGCCAGCAGTTTCCCGGACAGACTTGGCTACACCTTC.

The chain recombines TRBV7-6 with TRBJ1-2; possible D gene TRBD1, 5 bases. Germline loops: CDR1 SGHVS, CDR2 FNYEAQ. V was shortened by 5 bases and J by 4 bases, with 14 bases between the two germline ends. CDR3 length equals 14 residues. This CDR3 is CASSPARGGYGYTF. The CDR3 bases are TGTGCCAGCAGCCCCGCCCGGGGCGGCTATGGCTACACCTTC.

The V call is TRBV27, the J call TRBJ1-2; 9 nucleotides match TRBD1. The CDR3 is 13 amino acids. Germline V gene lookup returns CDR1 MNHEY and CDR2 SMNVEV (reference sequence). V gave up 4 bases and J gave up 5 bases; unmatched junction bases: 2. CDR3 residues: CASSWTGEYGYTF. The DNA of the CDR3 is TGTGCCAGCAGTTGGACAGGGGAGTATGGCTACACCTTC.

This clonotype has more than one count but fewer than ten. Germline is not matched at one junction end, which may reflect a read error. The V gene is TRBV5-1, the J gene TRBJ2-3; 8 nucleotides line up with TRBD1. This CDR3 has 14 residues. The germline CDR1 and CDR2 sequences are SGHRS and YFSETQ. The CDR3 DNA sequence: TGCGCCAGCAGCTTTGGCGTCGCAGGGGGCGACAGCCTTTTT. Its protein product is CASSFGVAGGDSLF.

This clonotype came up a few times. Here the CDR3 reads CSVGTRGSYEQYF. In DNA form, the CDR3 reads TGCAGCGTTGGTACCAGGGGCTCCTACGAGCAGTACTTC. This chain joins TRBV29-1 and TRBJ2-7, with D tentatively TRBD1 (6 bases). V lost 4 bases and J 0 bases, leaving 10 bases between the germline ends. CDR1 and CDR2 from the germline V gene are SQVTM and ANQGSEA. The CDR3 is made up of 13 amino acids.

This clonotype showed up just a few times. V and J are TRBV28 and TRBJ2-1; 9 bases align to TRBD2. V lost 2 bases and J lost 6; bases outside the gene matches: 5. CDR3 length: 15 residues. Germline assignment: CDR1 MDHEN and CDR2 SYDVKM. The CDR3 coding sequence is TGTGCCAGCAGTTTAATCGGGACTAGCTCCAATGAGCAGTTCTTC. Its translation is CASSLIGTSSNEQFF.

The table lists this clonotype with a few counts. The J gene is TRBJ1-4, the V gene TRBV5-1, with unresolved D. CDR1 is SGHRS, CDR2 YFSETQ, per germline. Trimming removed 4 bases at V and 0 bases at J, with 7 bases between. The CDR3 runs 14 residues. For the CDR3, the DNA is TGCGCCAGCAGCCTCCGGGCAACTAATGAAAAACTGTTTTTT. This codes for CASSLRATNEKLFF.

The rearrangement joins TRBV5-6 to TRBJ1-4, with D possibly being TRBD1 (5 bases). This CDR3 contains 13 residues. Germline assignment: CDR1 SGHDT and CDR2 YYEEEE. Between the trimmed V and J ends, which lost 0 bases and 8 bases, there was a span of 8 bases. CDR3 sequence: CASSLGPGEKLFF. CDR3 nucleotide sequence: TGTGCCAGCAGCTTGGGCCCAGGGGAAAAACTGTTTTTT.

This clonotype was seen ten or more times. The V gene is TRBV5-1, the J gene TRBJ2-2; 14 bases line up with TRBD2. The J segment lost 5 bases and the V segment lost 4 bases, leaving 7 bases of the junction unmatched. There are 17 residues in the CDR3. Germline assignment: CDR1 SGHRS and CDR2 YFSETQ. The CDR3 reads CASSVTSGRALTGELFF. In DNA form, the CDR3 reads TGCGCCAGCAGCGTGACTAGCGGGAGGGCCTTGACCGGGGAGCTGTTTTTT.

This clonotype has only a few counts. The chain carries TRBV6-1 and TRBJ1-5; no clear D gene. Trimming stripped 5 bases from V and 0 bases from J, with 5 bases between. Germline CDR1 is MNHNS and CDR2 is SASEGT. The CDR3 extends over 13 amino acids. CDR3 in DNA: TGTGCCAGCAGTCAAAGTAGCAATCAGCCCCAGCATTTT. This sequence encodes CASSQSSNQPQHF.

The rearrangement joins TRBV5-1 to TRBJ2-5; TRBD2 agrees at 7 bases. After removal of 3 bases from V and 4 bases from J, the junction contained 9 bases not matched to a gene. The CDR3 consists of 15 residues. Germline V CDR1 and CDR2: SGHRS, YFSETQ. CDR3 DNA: TGCGCCAGCAGCTCGGTGGGAGGGCCCTCAGAGACCCAGTACTTC. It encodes CASSSVGGPSETQYF.

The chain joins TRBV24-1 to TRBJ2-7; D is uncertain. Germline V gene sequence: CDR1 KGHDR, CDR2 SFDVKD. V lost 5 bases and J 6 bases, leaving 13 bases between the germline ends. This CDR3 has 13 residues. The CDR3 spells CATSAPSLGEQYF. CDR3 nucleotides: TGTGCCACCAGTGCCCCAAGTCTGGGCGAGCAGTACTTC.

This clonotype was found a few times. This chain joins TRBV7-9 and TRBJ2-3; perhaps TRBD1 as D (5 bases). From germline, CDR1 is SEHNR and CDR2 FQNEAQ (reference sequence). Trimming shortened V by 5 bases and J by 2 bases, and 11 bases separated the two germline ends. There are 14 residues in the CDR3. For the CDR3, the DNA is TGTGCCAGCAGCCAAGACAGTTACACAGATACGCAGTATTTT. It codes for CASSQDSYTDTQYF.

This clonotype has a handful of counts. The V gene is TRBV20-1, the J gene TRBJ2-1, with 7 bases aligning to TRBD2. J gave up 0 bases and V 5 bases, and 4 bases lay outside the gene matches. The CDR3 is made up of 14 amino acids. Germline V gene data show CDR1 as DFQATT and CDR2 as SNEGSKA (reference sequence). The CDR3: CSAHGRSSYNEQFF. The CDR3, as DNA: TGCAGTGCTCACGGGAGGAGCTCCTACAATGAGCAGTTCTTC.

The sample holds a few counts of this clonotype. CDR3 DNA sequence: TGCGCCAGCAGCCTACAGGGGAGGAGCACAGATACGCAGTATTTT. Its protein is CASSLQGRSTDTQYF. The chain links TRBV5-1 to TRBJ2-3, with a tentative D call TRBD1 (7 bases). The V gene's germline CDR1 is SGHRS and CDR2 YFSETQ. This CDR3 is 15 amino acids long. V shed 4 bases and J shed 0 bases, with 12 bases lying between them.